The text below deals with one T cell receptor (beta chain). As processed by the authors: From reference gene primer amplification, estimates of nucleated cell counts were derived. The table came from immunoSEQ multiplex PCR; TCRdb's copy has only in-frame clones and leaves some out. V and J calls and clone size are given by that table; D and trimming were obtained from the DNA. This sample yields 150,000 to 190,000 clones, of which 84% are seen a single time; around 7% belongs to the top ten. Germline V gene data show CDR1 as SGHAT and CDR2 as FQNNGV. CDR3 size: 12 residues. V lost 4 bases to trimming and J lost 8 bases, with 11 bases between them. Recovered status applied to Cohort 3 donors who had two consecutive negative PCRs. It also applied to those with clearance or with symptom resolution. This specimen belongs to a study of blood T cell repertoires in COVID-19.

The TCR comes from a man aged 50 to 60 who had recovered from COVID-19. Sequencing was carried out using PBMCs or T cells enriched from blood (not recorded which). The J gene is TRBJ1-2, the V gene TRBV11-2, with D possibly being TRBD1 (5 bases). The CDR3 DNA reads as TGTGCCAGCAGCTCTGGGGCACCGGGCTACACCTTC. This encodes CASSSGAPGYTF.